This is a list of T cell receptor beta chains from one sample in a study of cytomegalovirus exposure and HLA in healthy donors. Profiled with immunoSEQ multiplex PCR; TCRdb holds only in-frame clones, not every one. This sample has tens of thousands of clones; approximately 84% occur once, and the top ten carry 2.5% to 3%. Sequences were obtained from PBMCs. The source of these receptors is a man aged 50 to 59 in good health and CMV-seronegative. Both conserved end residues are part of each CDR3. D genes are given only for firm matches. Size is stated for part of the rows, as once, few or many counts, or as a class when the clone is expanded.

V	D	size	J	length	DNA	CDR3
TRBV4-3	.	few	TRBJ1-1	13	TGCGCCAGCAGCCAGGGACAGAACACTGAAGCTTTCTTT	CASSQGQNTEAFF
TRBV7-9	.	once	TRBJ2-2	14	TGTGCCAGCACAGGGACAACGAACACCGGGGAGCTGTTTTTT	CASTGTTNTGELFF
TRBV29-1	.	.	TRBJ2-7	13	TGCAGCGTTGCGCCGGGAGCAGAAAAGGAGCAGTACTTC	CSVAPGAEKEQYF
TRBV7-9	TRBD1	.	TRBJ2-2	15	TGTGCCAGCAGCCCGGACAGGGGGCTAGCCGGGGAGCTGTTTTTT	CASSPDRGLAGELFF
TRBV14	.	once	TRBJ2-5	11	TGTGCCAGCAGCCAGGCGGGGACCCAGTACTTC	CASSQAGTQYF
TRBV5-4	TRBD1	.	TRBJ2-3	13	TGTGCCAGCAGCTCGACAGGGTGGGATACGCAGTATTTT	CASSSTGWDTQYF
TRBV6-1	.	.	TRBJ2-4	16	TGTGCCAGCAGTGAATCCGGGATGATAGCCAAAAACATTCAGTACTTC	CASSESGMIAKNIQYF
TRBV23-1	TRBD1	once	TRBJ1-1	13	TGCGCCAGCGGGGACAGGGTGAACACTGAAGCTTTCTTT	CASGDRVNTEAFF
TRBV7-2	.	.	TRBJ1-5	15	TGTGCCAGCAGCTTAGGCCCAGAAAGCAATCAGCCCCAGCATTTT	CASSLGPESNQPQHF
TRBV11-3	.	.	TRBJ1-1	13	TGTGCCAGCAGCAAATACAGGATGACTGAAGCTTTCTTT	CASSKYRMTEAFF
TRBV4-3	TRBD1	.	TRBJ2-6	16	TGCGCCAGCAGCCAAACAGGGGGCTCTGGGGCCAACGTCCTGACTTTC	CASSQTGGSGANVLTF
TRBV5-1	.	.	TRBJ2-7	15	TGCGCCAGCAGCTTGATGGCAGGGCCCTCGTTGGAGCAGTACTTC	CASSLMAGPSLEQYF
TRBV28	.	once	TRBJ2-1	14	TGTGCCAGCAGTTTGGTGGGGGCCTTGAATGAGCAGTTCTTC	CASSLVGALNEQFF
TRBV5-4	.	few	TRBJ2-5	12	TGTGCCAGTGGACAGACACAAGAGACCCAGTACTTC	CASGQTQETQYF
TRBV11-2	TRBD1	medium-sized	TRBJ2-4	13	TGTGCCAGCAGCTACAGGGGGCGAAACATTCAGTACTTC	CASSYRGRNIQYF
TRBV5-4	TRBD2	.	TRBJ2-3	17	TGTGCCAGCAGTCCCCCGGTGCCAGCGGGAGCCACAGATACGCAGTATTTT	CASSPPVPAGATDTQYF
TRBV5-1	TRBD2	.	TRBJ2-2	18	TGCGCCAGCAGCAAACAGACTAGCGGGGGATCGAACACCGGGGAGCTGTTTTTT	CASSKQTSGGSNTGELFF
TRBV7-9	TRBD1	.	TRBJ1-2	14	TGTGCCAGCAGCTCCGGACAGGCCATCTATGGCTACACCTTC	CASSSGQAIYGYTF
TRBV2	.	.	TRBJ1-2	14	TGTGCCAGCAGTGAAGTCCCGACAGACTATGGCTACACCTTC	CASSEVPTDYGYTF
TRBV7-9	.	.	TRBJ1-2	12	TGTGCCAGCAGCCCTGAGGTCTATGGCTACACCTTC	CASSPEVYGYTF
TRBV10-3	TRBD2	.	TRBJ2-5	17	TGTGCCATCTATGGGACTAGCGGGGGCTCGTACCAAGAGACCCAGTACTTC	CAIYGTSGGSYQETQYF
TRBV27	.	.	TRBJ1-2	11	TGTGCCAGGGAAGAGTGCGGGGGCTACACCTTC	CAREECGGYTF
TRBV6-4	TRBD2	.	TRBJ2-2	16	TGTGCCAGCAGTGCTGGACTAGCCAGGAGTGACGGGGAGCTGTTTTTT	CASSAGLARSDGELFF
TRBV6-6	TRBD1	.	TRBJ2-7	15	TGTGCCAGCAGTTACTCGAGTGGACAGGGTTACGAGCAGTACTTC	CASSYSSGQGYEQYF
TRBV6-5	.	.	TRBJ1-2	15	TGTGCCAGCAGTTTTCTTCCGACGGGAAACTATGGCTACACCTTC	CASSFLPTGNYGYTF
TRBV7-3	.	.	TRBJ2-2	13	TGTGCCAGCAGCTTTGTAGAGACCGGGGAGCTGTTTTTT	CASSFVETGELFF
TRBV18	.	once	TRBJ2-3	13	TGTGCCAGTGCGTCGGGAATGGCAGATACGCAGTATTTT	CASASGMADTQYF
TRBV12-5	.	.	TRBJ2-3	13	TGTGCTAGTGGTTTGTACTTATCAGATACGCAGTATTTT	CASGLYLSDTQYF
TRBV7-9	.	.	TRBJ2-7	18	TGTGCCAGCAGCTTACTGAGTGTGGGCGCCTCGGTCGCCTACGAGCAGTACTTC	CASSLLSVGASVAYEQYF
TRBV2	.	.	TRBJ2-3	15	TGTGCCAGCAGTGAAGCCCTAGACAGCACAGATACGCAGTATTTT	CASSEALDSTDTQYF
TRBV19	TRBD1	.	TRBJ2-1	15	TGTGCCAGTAGTATTGGGACAGGGGTCTACAATGAGCAGTTCTTC	CASSIGTGVYNEQFF
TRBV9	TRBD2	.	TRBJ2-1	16	TGTGCCAGCAGCGTAGTTAGCGGGGGGTCCTACAATGAGCAGTTCTTC	CASSVVSGGSYNEQFF
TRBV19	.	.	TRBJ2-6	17	TGTGCCAGTAGTAAACTGGACAGCACCTCTGGGGCCAACGTCCTGACTTTC	CASSKLDSTSGANVLTF
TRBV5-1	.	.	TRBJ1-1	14	TGCGCCAGCAGCTTGGGAAGGGGGTCGGCTGAAGCTTTCTTT	CASSLGRGSAEAFF
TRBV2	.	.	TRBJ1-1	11	TGTGCCAGCAGGTCTTATACTGAAGCTTTCTTT	CASRSYTEAFF
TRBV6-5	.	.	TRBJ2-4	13	TGTGCCAGCAGTTCACACACAGGGTTCTATCAGTACTTC	CASSSHTGFYQYF
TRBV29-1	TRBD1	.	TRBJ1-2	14	TGCAGCGTCTCCACCCGACAGGGCGGCTATGGCTACACCTTC	CSVSTRQGGYGYTF
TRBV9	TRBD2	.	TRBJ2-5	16	TGTGCCAGCAGCGTAGTGCCTAGCGGGGGCCAAGAGACCCAGTACTTC	CASSVVPSGGQETQYF
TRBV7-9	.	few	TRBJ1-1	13	TGTGCCAGCAGCCCTCCACAGAACACTGAAGCTTTCTTT	CASSPPQNTEAFF
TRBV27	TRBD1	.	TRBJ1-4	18	TGTGCCAGCAGTGTGACAGGGCGGGAACTTCGGAGATGGAGAAAACTGTTTTTT	CASSVTGRELRRWRKLFF
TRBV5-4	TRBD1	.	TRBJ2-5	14	TGTGCCAGCAGCTCCCTGACAGGGATAGAGACCCAGTACTTC	CASSSLTGIETQYF
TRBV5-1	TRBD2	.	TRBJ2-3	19	TGCGCCAGCAGCTTGGAGGCTAGCGGGGGGGTCCCTAGCACAGATACGCAGTATTTT	CASSLEASGGVPSTDTQYF
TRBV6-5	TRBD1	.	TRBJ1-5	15	TGTGCCAGCAGACCCACAGGGGGCGCGGGTCAGCCCCAGCATTTT	CASRPTGGAGQPQHF
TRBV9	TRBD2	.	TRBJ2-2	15	TGTGCCAGCAGCACTAGCGGGGGCTCCACCGGGGAGCTGTTTTTT	CASSTSGGSTGELFF
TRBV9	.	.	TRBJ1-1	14	TGTGCCAGCAGCCCTCCAGGGTCTTACACTGAAGCTTTCTTT	CASSPPGSYTEAFF
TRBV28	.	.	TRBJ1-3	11	TGTGCCAGCGGCCCCGGAAACACCATATATTTT	CASGPGNTIYF
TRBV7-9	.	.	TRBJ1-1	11	TGTGCCAGCAGTTTGGCCGCTGAAGCTTTCTTT	CASSLAAEAFF
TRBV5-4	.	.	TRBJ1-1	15	TGTGCCAGCAGCCCCTCCGGAGGGACTAACACTGAAGCTTTCTTT	CASSPSGGTNTEAFF
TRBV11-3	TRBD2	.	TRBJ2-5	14	TGTGCCAGCAGCTTGACGGGGGGCCAAGAGACCCAGTACTTC	CASSLTGGQETQYF
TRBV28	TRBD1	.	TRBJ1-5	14	TGTGCCAGCGAAACAGGGGGGCCCAATCAGCCCCAGCATTTT	CASETGGPNQPQHF
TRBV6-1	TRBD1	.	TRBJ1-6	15	TGTGCCAGCAGTGACGCCGGGACAGGAATCTCACCCCTCCACTTT	CASSDAGTGISPLHF
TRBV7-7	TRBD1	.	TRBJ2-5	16	TGTGCCAGCAGCTTAGACCAGGGACAGGGGGAGGAGACCCAGTACTTC	CASSLDQGQGEETQYF
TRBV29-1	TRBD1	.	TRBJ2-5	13	TGCAGCGGAGCCTCAGGGGGCTGGGAGACCCAGTACTTC	CSGASGGWETQYF
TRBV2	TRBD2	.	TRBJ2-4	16	TGTGCCAGCAGGCGGGACCGGGGGGGCGGGTTAAACATTCAGTACTTC	CASRRDRGGGLNIQYF
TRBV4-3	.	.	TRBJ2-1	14	TGCGCCAGCAGCCAAACTTCGGGGTTTGGCGAGCAGTTCTTC	CASSQTSGFGEQFF
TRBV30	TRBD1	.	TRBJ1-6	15	TGTGCCTGGAGCCCCGGGACAGGGGGCCCTTCGCCCCTCCACTTT	CAWSPGTGGPSPLHF